This T cell receptor (beta chain) is drawn from a study of shared clonotypes between healthy human individuals. The assay was immunoSEQ multiplex PCR, and TCRdb's table has in-frame clones only and misses some. This sample has some 2.4 million clones, with over 85% found just once. Looked up from germline, CDR1 is SGHRS and CDR2 is YFSETQ. V lost 0 bases and J 9 bases, leaving 17 bases between the germline ends. The CDR3 covers 15 residues. The sequenced material came from naive CD4+ T cells from PBMCs. This sample's subset: CD45RA+ positively selected. The chain joins TRBV5-1 to TRBJ2-3; D gene uncertain. The source is a man aged 18 to 30 in good health. Some clones in this sample may be carry-over from other donors' samples. The CDR3 sequence: CASSLAFATRYTQYF. The CDR3 DNA is TGCGCCAGCAGCTTGGCCTTCGCCACAAGGTACACGCAGTATTTT.